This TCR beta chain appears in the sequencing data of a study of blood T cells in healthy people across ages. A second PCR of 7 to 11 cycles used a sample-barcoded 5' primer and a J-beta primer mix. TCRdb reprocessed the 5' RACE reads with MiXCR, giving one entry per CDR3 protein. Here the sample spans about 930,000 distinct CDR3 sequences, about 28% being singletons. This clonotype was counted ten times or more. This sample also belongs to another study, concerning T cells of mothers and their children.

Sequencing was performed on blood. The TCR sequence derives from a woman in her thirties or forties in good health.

The CDR3 DNA reads TGCGCCAGCAGCCAACCGTGGGGGAATCAGCCCCAGCATTTT. Residues: CASSQPWGNQPQHF. The V gene is TRBV4-1, the J gene TRBJ1-5, with D tentatively TRBD1 (5 bases). Germline V CDR1 and CDR2: MGHRA, YSYEKL. The CDR3 is 14 residues long. The germline V and J ends were trimmed by 2 bases and 4 bases, with 9 bases remaining between them.